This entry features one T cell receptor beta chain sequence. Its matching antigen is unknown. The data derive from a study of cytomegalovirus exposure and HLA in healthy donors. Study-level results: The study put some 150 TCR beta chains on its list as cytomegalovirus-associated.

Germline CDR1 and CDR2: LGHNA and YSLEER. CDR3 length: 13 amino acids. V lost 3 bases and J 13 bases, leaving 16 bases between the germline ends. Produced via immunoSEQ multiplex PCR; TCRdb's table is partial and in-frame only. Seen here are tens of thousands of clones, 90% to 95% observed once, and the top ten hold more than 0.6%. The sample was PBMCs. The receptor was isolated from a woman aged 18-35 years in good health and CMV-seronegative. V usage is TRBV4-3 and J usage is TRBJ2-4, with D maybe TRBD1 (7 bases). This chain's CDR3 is CASSHHTRGRQYF. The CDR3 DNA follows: TGCGCCAGCAGCCACCACACCAGGGGGAGGCAGTACTTC.